This TCR beta chain was observed in a study of blood T cells in healthy people across ages. General observations from the study: Roughly linearly, TCR beta diversity per million T cells fell as age increased. It was held that diversity estimates obtained from one million T cells represented underestimates. Researchers said unsorted PBMCs prevented a conclusive naive versus antigen-experienced comparison.

CDR3 length equals 15 residues. Germline V gene lookup returns CDR1 SGHTA and CDR2 FQGNSA. The J segment lost 6 bases and the V segment lost 6 bases, leaving 9 bases of the junction unmatched. Combining a sample-barcoded 5' primer with a J-beta primer mix, a second PCR ran for roughly 7 to 12 cycles. Each CDR3 protein gets one entry after TCRdb re-called the 5' RACE reads with MiXCR. The sample carries around 900,000 distinct CDR3 sequences, about 53% recorded once. Per sample, a minimum of 6 million PBMCs were isolated. This clonotype has a handful of counts. What it binds is not known. The specimen sequenced was blood. The clonotype was recovered from an older woman in good health. This chain links TRBV7-2 with TRBJ1-5; the match to TRBD1 covers 9 bases. Here the CDR3 DNA reads TGTGCCAGCAGTTTTACAGGGGGCTTGAGTCAGCCCCAGCATTTT. This gives the protein CASSFTGGLSQPQHF.